This TCR beta chain stems from a study of early T cells in non-severe SARS-CoV-2 infection. Study details: Unsorted whole-blood RNA was sequenced in bulk, leaving chains unpaired.

With 4 bases removed from V and 1 base from J, the gap between germline ends came to 17 bases. The CDR3 has 16 residues. The V gene's germline CDR1 is SGHRS and CDR2 YFSETQ. TCRdb called the 5' RACE reads again in MiXCR, with one record for every CDR3 protein. The repertoire holds roughly 20,000 distinct CDR3 sequences, with around 4% as singletons. This clonotype was picked up many times. This clonotype was obtained from an adult who was a healthcare worker with PCR-confirmed SARS-CoV-2 infection or an uninfected control (not recorded which). The V call is TRBV5-1, the J call TRBJ1-1, with D maybe TRBD1 (5 bases). Material: whole blood. The CDR3 loop is CASSHLPGLPNTEAFF. DNA of the CDR3: TGCGCCAGCAGCCATCTCCCGGGACTCCCGAACACTGAAGCTTTCTTT.